Here is one T cell receptor (beta chain) with its context. This sample stems from a study of blood T cell repertoires in COVID-19. The wider study: The samples span acute and convalescent COVID-19 from the United States, Italy and Spain. T cells, B-cell-depleted T cells, or PBMCs supplied cDNA or gDNA.

Original handling: Estimates of nucleated cell counts were drawn from the amplification of reference gene primers. Using immunoSEQ multiplex PCR, the repertoire was profiled, and TCRdb retains in-frame clones only, with some absent. V, J and clone size are taken as reported in that table, and D and trimming were inferred from the DNA itself. The sample carries over 150,000 clones, around 87% recorded once. The clonotype originates from a man aged 35 to 55 with active or convalescent COVID-19. The sample comprised peripheral blood.

This CDR3 is CASSETGANYGYTF. DNA for the CDR3: TGTGCCAGCAGTGAAACCGGGGCTAACTATGGCTACACCTTC. V usage is TRBV25-1 and J usage is TRBJ1-2, with unresolved D. Germline V gene sequence: CDR1 MGHDK, CDR2 SYGVNS. The length of the CDR3 is 14 residues. Trimming pared 2 bases from V and 0 bases from J, leaving 7 bases between.